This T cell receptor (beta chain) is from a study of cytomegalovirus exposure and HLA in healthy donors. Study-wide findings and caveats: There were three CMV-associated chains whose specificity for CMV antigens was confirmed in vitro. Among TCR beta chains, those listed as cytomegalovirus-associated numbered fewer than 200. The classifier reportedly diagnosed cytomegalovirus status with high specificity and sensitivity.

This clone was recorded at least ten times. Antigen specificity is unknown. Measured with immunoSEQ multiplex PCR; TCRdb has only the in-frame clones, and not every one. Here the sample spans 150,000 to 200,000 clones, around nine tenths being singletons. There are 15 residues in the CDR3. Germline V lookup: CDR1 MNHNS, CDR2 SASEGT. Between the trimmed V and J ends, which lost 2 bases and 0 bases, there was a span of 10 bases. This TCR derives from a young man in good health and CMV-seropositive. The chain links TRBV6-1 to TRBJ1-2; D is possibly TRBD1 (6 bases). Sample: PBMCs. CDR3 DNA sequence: TGTGCCAGCAGTGAATTGACAGGACCTAACTATGGCTACACCTTC. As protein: CASSELTGPNYGYTF.